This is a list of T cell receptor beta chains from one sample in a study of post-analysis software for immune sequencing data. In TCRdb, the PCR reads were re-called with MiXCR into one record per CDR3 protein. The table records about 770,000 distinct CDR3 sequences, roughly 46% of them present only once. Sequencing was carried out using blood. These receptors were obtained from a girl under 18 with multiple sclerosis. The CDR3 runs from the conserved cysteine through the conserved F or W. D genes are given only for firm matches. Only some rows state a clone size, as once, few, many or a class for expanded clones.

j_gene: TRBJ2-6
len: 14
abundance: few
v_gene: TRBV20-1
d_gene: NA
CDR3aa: CSARDPSGANVLTF
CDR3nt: TGCAGTGCTAGAGACCCGTCTGGGGCCAACGTCCTGACTTTC

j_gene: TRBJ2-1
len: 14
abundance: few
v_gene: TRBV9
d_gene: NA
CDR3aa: CASSVVSSYNEQFF
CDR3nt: TGTGCCAGCAGCGTAGTAAGCTCCTACAATGAGCAGTTCTTC

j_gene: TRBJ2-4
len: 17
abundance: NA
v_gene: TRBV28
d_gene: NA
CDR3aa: CASRRPGPRGAKNIQYF
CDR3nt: TGTGCCAGCCGAAGGCCAGGCCCCCGAGGCGCCAAAAACATTCAGTACTTC

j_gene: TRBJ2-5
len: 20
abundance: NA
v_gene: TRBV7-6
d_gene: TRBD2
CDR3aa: CASSLGLGTSGRAYQETQYF
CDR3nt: TGTGCCAGCAGCTTAGGCCTAGGGACTAGCGGGAGGGCCTACCAAGAGACCCAGTACTTC

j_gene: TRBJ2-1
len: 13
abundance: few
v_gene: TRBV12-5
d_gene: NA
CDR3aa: CASGLSEYNEQFF
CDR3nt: TGTGCTAGTGGTTTGAGTGAATACAATGAGCAGTTCTTC

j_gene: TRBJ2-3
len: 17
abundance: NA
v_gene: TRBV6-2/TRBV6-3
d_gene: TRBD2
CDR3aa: CAGSYFQAGGSADTQYF
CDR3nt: TGTGCCGGCAGTTATTTCCAGGCGGGAGGGAGTGCAGATACGCAGTATTTT

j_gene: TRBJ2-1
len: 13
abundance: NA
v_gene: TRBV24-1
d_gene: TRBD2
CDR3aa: CATRGSGYNEQFF
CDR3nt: TGTGCCACCAGGGGTAGCGGGTACAATGAGCAGTTCTTC

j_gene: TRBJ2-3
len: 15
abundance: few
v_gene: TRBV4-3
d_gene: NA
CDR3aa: CASSQELAGTDTQYF
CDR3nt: TGCGCCAGCAGCCAAGAACTAGCTGGCACAGATACGCAGTATTTT

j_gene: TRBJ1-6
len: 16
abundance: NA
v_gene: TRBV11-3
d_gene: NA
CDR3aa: CASSLVIGAVRSPLHF
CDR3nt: TGTGCCAGCAGCTTAGTTATAGGGGCGGTGAGATCACCCCTCCACTTT

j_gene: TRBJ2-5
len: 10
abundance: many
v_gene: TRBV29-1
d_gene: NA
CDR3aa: CSVEWETQYF
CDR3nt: TGCAGCGTTGAATGGGAGACCCAGTACTTC

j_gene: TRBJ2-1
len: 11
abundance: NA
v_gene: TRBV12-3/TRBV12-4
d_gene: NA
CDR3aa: CAGSKQSEQFF
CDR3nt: TGTGCCGGCAGCAAACAAAGTGAGCAGTTCTTC

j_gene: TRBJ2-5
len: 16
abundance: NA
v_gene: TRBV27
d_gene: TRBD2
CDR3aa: CASSLGTSGSRETQYF
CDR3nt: TGTGCCAGCAGCCTCGGGACTAGCGGGAGTCGGGAGACCCAGTACTTC

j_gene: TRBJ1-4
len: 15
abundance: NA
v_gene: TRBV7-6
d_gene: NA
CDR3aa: CASSRSPRWHEKLFF
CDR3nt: TGTGCCAGCAGCAGGTCCCCGAGATGGCATGAAAAACTGTTTTTT

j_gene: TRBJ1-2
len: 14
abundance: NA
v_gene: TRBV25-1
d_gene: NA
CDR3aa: CASSESSTNYGYTF
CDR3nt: TGTGCCAGCAGTGAATCTTCGACTAACTATGGCTACACCTTC

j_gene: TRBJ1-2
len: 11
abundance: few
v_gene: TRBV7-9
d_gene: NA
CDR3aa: CASSLGGSYTF
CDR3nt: TGTGCCAGCAGCTTGGGCGGGAGCTACACCTTC

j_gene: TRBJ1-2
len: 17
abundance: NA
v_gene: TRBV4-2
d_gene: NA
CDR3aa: CASSQELRTSRLYGYTF
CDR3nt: TGTGCCAGCAGCCAAGAACTCCGGACTTCACGGCTCTATGGCTACACCTTC

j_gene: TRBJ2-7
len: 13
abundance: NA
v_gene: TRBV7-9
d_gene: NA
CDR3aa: CASSLNILYEQYF
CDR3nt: TGTGCCAGCAGCTTAAACATCTTATACGAGCAGTACTTC

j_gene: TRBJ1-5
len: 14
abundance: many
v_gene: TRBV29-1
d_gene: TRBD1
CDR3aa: CSVKGTGQGQPQHF
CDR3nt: TGCAGCGTAAAGGGGACAGGGCAGGGTCAGCCCCAGCATTTT

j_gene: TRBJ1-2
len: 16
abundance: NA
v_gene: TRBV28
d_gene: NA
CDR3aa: CASSSTTTGFTYGYTF
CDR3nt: TGTGCCAGCAGCTCCACGACAACAGGGTTCACCTATGGCTACACCTTC

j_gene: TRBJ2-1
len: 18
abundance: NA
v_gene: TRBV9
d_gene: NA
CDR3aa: CASSVVGLGGAVQNEQFF
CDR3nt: TGTGCCAGCAGCGTAGTGGGGTTGGGGGGCGCGGTACAAAATGAGCAGTTCTTC

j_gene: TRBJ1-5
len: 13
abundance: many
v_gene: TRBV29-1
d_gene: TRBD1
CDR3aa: CSVTGALGQPQHF
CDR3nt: TGCAGCGTTACAGGGGCACTCGGTCAGCCCCAGCATTTT

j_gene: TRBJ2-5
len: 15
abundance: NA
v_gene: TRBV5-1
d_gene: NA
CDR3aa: CASSLARFGKETQYF
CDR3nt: TGCGCCAGCAGCTTGGCCCGGTTTGGTAAGGAGACCCAGTACTTC